The 10 T cell receptor beta chains in this list originate from one sample, sequenced in a study of cytomegalovirus exposure and HLA in healthy donors. This PCR relied on a set of 60 Vbeta primers and 13 Jbeta primers. The table came from immunoSEQ multiplex PCR; TCRdb's copy has only in-frame clones and leaves some out. The sample has 150,000 to 200,000 clones, roughly 73% seen once. The sequenced sample consisted of PBMCs. These receptors all stem from a woman aged 25 to 39 in good health and CMV-seronegative.

This clone was detected a few times. The rearrangement uses TRBV6-5 and TRBJ2-6, with 8 nucleotides matching TRBD1. Trimming removed 2 bases from V and 0 bases from J; junction bases left unmatched: 0. The V gene's germline CDR1 is MNHEY and CDR2 SVGAGI. This CDR3 is built from 16 residues. The CDR3 reads CASSYGTGSGANVLTF. The CDR3 DNA reads as TGTGCCAGCAGTTACGGGACAGGCTCTGGGGCCAACGTCCTGACTTTC.

This clone was seen more than once but under ten times. The chain couples TRBV5-4 to TRBJ2-5; D might be TRBD1 (6 bases). V lost 0 bases to trimming and J lost 5 bases, with 11 bases between them. Germline CDR1 SGHNT, CDR2 YYREEE (reference sequence). This CDR3 is built from 14 residues. The CDR3 loop is CASSLAGAVETQYF. In DNA form, the CDR3 reads TGTGCCAGCAGCTTGGCAGGGGCGGTCGAGACCCAGTACTTC.

The rearrangement links TRBV5-6 to TRBJ2-1, with 7 nucleotides matching TRBD2. The J segment lost 1 base and the V segment lost 3 bases, leaving 4 bases of the junction unmatched. Germline values: CDR1 SGHDT, CDR2 YYEEEE. The length of the CDR3 is 15 residues. The CDR3 nucleotides are TGTGCCAGCAGCTCGGCGGGGGAATCCTACAATGAGCAGTTCTTC. Translation: CASSSAGESYNEQFF.

The rearrangement uses TRBV11-2 and TRBJ2-1; 12 bases fit TRBD2. The CDR3 has 18 residues. V trimming: 4 bases; J trimming: 1 base; junction bases outside the gene matches: 8. In germline, CDR1 is SGHAT, CDR2 FQNNGV. In DNA form, the CDR3 reads TGTGCCAGCAGCTCCTTGACTAGCGGGGGTGCATCCTACAATGAGCAGTTCTTC. Protein sequence: CASSSLTSGGASYNEQFF.

The genes are TRBV6-1 and TRBJ1-4; possibly TRBD1 for D (6 bases). The CDR3 extends over 13 amino acids. Trimming took off 6 bases at V and 5 bases at J, with 10 bases between the two ends. Germline values: CDR1 MNHNS, CDR2 SASEGT. In DNA form, the CDR3 reads TGTGCCAGCAGAAAAGGGGGAAATGAAAAACTGTTTTTT. Its translation is CASRKGGNEKLFF.

This clone was detected only a few times. The chain combines TRBV10-3 with TRBJ1-4; 8 nucleotides agree with TRBD1. CDR1 and CDR2 (germline): ENHRY, SYGVKD. This CDR3 has 14 amino acids. Unmatched junction bases numbered 5, after V lost 4 bases and J lost 7 bases. The DNA for the CDR3 is TGTGCCATCAGTGGCGACAGGGGAGGTGAAAAACTGTTTTTT. Translated: CAISGDRGGEKLFF.

This clone has more than one count but fewer than ten. The V call is TRBV25-1, the J call TRBJ1-2; 7 bases map to TRBD1. The CDR3 covers 13 residues. Germline CDR1 reads MGHDK; CDR2 reads SYGVNS. V lost 3 bases and J lost 8; bases outside the gene matches: 6. Here the CDR3 reads CASSETGRAGYTF. CDR3 DNA sequence: TGTGCCAGCAGTGAGACAGGGCGGGCAGGCTACACCTTC.

V is TRBV10-3 and J is TRBJ2-1, with 7 bases lining up with TRBD2. The V gene end was trimmed by 8 bases and the J gene end by 4 bases; junction bases not matched to a gene: 11. Germline V CDR1 and CDR2: ENHRY, SYGVKD. This CDR3 has 15 residues. Here the CDR3 reads CAIGDDSGPYNEQFF. Here the CDR3 DNA reads TGTGCCATCGGCGACGATAGCGGGCCATACAATGAGCAGTTCTTC.

A single count supports this clone. The rearrangement uses TRBV5-1 and TRBJ1-2; TRBD1 agrees at 9 bases. Germline V gene sequence: CDR1 SGHRS, CDR2 YFSETQ. V lost 0 bases and J lost 7; bases outside the gene matches: 7. The CDR3 runs 15 residues. CDR3 sequence reads: CASSLETGGGRGYTF. CDR3 nucleotide sequence: TGCGCCAGCAGCTTGGAGACAGGGGGTGGCCGTGGCTACACCTTC.

The rearrangement joins TRBV18 to TRBJ2-1; 13 bases fit TRBD2. From germline, CDR1 is KGHSH and CDR2 LQKENI. The CDR3 has 16 residues. V was pared by 6 bases and J by 5 bases, with 7 bases of the junction left unmatched. The DNA of the CDR3 is TGTGCCAGCTCCCGTGGACTAGCGGGAGAAGACAATGAGCAGTTCTTC. Protein: CASSRGLAGEDNEQFF.